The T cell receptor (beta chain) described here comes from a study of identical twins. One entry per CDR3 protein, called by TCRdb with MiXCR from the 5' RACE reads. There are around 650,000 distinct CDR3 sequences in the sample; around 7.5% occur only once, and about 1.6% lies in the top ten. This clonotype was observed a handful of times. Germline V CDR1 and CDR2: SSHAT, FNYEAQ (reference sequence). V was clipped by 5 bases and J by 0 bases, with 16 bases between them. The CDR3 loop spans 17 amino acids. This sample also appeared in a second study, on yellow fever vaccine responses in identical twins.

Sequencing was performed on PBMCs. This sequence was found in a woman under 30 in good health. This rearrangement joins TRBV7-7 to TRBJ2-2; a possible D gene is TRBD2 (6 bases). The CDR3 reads CASSLKPAGTNTGELFF. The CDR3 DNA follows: TGTGCCAGCAGCCTCAAACCGGCGGGGACGAACACCGGGGAGCTGTTTTTT.